A single sample is the source of the 5 T cell receptor beta chains below, sequenced in a study of T cell changes during pregnancy in multiple sclerosis. The protocol was immunoSEQ multiplex PCR, while the TCRdb copy is restricted to in-frame clones and leaves out a portion. The sample contains around 57,000 clones, 70% to 90% of which appear only once. Sequences were derived from peripheral blood, sampled in the first trimester of pregnancy. The receptor source for this set is a female donor with multiple sclerosis, enrolled in a pregnancy study.

This clone is a singleton in its sample. J is TRBJ1-1 and V is TRBV19; D unclear. Germline assignment: CDR1 LNHDA and CDR2 SQIVND (reference sequence). The V and J ends lost 3 bases and 1 base respectively, with 6 bases between them. This CDR3 spans 13 amino acids. Here the CDR3 DNA reads TGTGCCAGTAGTATCGCGGAGAACACTGAAGCTTTCTTT. Protein: CASSIAENTEAFF.

The CDR3: CASSLGAFTTSGNTIYF. Here the CDR3 DNA reads TGTGCCAGCAGCTTAGGGGCATTCACCACCTCAGGAAACACCATATATTTT. V and J are TRBV11-2 and TRBJ1-3; D remains unclear. The V end lost 1 base, the J end lost 4 bases, and 17 bases lay between the germline ends. CDR3 length: 17 amino acids. Germline values: CDR1 SGHAT, CDR2 FQNNGV.

The chain is built from TRBV29-1 and TRBJ2-7; D may be TRBD1 (5 bases). Germline CDR1 SQVTM, CDR2 ANQGSEA. V was cut by 6 bases and J by 4 bases, with 13 bases left in between. This CDR3 is 12 amino acids long. The CDR3 loop is CSVGSGQYEQYF. The CDR3 DNA follows: TGCAGCGTGGGGTCCGGACAATACGAGCAGTACTTC.

This clone appeared once. V gene TRBV30 combines with J gene TRBJ1-2; D remains ambiguous. V was trimmed by 7 bases and J by 4 bases, leaving 10 bases between them. Germline values: CDR1 GTSNPN, CDR2 SVGIG (reference sequence). The CDR3 covers 11 residues. The CDR3 coding sequence is TGTGCCTCTGCGGTGGCCTATGGCTACACCTTC. This codes for CASAVAYGYTF.

The chain joins TRBV5-6 to TRBJ2-2, with 9 positions matching TRBD2. The trim removed 2 bases at V and 0 bases at J, leaving 5 bases unmatched. The CDR3 contains 17 residues. Germline-derived CDR1 and CDR2 are SGHDT and YYEEEE. The DNA for the CDR3 is TGTGCCAGCAGCTTACTAGCGGGTACGGCGAACACCGGGGAGCTGTTTTTT. Protein: CASSLLAGTANTGELFF.